These T cell receptor beta chains were read from a single sample in a study of T-cell memory formation after mild COVID-19. TCRdb ran MiXCR on the 5' RACE reads and lists one entry per CDR3 protein. The top ten hold around 12% of the sample, which has about 560,000 distinct CDR3 sequences, more than 15% seen once. Sequencing used PBMCs or a T cell subset sorted from them (not recorded which). The origin of the receptors is an adult woman who had mild COVID-19 (a few samples of this study predate the infection). Cell type and time point are not known. Each CDR3 is given with its conserved first and last residue. Clone size is stated in some rows and not others, as once, few, many or a class when expanded.

v_call: TRBV12-3/TRBV12-4; clone_size: few; cdr3_aa: CASSLQGTQYF
v_call: TRBV4-1; clone_size: .; cdr3_aa: CASSQLSGSSYEQYF
v_call: TRBV5-1; clone_size: .; cdr3_aa: CASRESTDLPEAFF
v_call: TRBV24-1; clone_size: .; cdr3_aa: CATSDDSGEQAKNIQYF
v_call: TRBV7-9; clone_size: few; cdr3_aa: CASSPRTDQETQYF
v_call: TRBV7-6; clone_size: few; cdr3_aa: CASSLIASGVEATQYF
v_call: TRBV5-4; clone_size: .; cdr3_aa: CASSSIGRWSNEQFF
v_call: TRBV29-1; clone_size: few; cdr3_aa: CSVEKPRTMNTEAFF
v_call: TRBV18; clone_size: .; cdr3_aa: CASSLRTNSMDEQFF
v_call: TRBV7-2; clone_size: few; cdr3_aa: CASSLVGSSGRSEQYF
v_call: TRBV20-1; clone_size: few; cdr3_aa: CSAITGRGNNEQFF
v_call: TRBV9; clone_size: .; cdr3_aa: CASSAPGFLYTGELFF
v_call: TRBV4-3; clone_size: few; cdr3_aa: CASSLTYGTSLDTQYF
v_call: TRBV12-3/TRBV12-4; clone_size: .; cdr3_aa: CASSARGPLLEAFF
v_call: TRBV29-1; clone_size: .; cdr3_aa: CSGGNLVGNEQFF
v_call: TRBV2; clone_size: .; cdr3_aa: CASSDRGEGETQYF
v_call: TRBV5-1; clone_size: many; cdr3_aa: CASREGRGVSGYTF
v_call: TRBV7-3; clone_size: few; cdr3_aa: CASSQTSGGSSHTDTQYF
v_call: TRBV24-1; clone_size: few; cdr3_aa: CATKRDRKETQYF
v_call: TRBV12-3/TRBV12-4; clone_size: few; cdr3_aa: CASSSGQNRPQHF
v_call: TRBV27; clone_size: .; cdr3_aa: CASSLSPQFF
v_call: TRBV7-2; clone_size: once; cdr3_aa: CASSPGADRGLGYTF
v_call: TRBV15; clone_size: .; cdr3_aa: CATSRIPGLHTDTQYF
v_call: TRBV7-2; clone_size: few; cdr3_aa: CASSPRPVQPQHF
v_call: TRBV5-5; clone_size: many; cdr3_aa: CASNERERTYNEQFF
v_call: TRBV20-1; clone_size: .; cdr3_aa: CSAGIQAPYNEQFF
v_call: TRBV7-7; clone_size: many; cdr3_aa: CASSLGDSSYNEQFF
v_call: TRBV5-1; clone_size: .; cdr3_aa: CASSIPSTSGGAIGELFF
v_call: TRBV7-2; clone_size: .; cdr3_aa: CASSLGQASVSPLHF